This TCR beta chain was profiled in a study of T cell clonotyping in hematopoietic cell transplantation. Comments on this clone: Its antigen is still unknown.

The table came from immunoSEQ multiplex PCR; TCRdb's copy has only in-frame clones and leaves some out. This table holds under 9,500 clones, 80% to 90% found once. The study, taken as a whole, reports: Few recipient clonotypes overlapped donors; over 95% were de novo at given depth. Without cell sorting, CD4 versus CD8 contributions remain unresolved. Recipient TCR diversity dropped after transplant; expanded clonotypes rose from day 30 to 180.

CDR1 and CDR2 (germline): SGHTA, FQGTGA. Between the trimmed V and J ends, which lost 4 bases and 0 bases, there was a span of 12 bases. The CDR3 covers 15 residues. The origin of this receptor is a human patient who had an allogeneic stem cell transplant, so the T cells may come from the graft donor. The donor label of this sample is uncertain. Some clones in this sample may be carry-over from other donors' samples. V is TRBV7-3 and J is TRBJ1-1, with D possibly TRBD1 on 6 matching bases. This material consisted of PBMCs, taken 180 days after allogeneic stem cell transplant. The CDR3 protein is CASSSGGGLNTEAFF. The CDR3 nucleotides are TGTGCCAGCAGCTCGGGTGGGGGGCTGAACACTGAAGCTTTCTTT.